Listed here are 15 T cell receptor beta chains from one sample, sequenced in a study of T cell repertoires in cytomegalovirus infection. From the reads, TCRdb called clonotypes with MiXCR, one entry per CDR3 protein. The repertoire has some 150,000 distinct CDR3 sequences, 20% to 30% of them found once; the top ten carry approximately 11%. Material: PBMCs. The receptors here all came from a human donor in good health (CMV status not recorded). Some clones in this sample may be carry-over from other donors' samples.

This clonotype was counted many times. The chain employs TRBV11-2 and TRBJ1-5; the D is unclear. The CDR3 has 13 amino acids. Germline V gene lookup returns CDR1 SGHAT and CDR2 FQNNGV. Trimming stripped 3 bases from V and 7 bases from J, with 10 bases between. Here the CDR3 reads CASSFGSGQPQHF. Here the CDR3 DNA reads TGTGCCAGCAGCTTTGGCTCGGGGCAGCCCCAGCATTTT.

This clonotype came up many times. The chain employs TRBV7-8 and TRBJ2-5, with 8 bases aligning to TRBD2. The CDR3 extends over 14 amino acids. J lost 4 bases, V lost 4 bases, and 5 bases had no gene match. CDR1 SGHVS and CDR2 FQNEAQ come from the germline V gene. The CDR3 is CASSYAGGTETQYF. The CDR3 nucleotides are TGTGCCAGCAGCTACGCGGGGGGTACAGAGACCCAGTACTTC.

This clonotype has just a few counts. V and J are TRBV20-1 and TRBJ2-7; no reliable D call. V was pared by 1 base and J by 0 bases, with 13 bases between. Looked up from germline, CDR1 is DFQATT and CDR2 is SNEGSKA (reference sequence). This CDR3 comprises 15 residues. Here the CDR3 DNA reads TGCAGTGCTAGAGCTCTTAGTAAGAGCTCCTACGAGCAGTACTTC. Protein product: CSARALSKSSYEQYF.

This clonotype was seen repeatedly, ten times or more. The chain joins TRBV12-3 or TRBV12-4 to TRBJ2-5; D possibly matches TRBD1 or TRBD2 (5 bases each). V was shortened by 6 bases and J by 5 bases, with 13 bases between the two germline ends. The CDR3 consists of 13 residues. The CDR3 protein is CASSKMGVETQYF. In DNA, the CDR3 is TGTGCCAGCAGCAAAATGGGGGTTGAGACCCAGTACTTC.

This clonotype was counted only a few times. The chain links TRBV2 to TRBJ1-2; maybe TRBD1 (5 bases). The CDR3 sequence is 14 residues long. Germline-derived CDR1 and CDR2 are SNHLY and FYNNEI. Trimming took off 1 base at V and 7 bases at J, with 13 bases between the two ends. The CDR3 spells CASSEVKGTAGYTF. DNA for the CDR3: TGTGCCAGCAGTGAAGTCAAAGGGACGGCTGGCTACACCTTC. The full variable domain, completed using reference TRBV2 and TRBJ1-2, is EPEVTQTPSHQVTQMGQEVILRCVPISNHLYFYWYRQILGQKVEFLVSFYNNEISEKSEIFDDQFSVERPDGSNFTLKIRSTKLEDSAMYFCASSEVKGTAGYTFGSGTRLTVV.

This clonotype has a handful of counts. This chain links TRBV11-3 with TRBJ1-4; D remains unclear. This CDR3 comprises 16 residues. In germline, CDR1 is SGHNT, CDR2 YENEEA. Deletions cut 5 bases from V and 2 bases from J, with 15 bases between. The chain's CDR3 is CASSPRLGGTNEKLFF. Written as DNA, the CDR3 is TGTGCCAGCAGCCCTAGACTGGGCGGCACTAATGAAAAACTGTTTTTT.

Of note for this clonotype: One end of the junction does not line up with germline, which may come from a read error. For the CDR3, the DNA is TGCAGTGCTCCTGTGAGCTCCTACGAGAAGTACTTC. Translation gives CSAPVSSYEKYF. The rearrangement uses TRBV20-1 and TRBJ2-7; D not certain. There are 12 residues in the CDR3. Germline V gene sequence: CDR1 DFQATT, CDR2 SNEGSKA (reference sequence).

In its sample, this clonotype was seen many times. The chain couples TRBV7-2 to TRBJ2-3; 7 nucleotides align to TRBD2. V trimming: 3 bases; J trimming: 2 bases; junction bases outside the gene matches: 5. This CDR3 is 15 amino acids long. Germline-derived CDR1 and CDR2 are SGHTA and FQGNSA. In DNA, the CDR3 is TGTGCCAGCAGCTTGCGGGGGACCTACACAGATACGCAGTATTTT. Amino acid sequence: CASSLRGTYTDTQYF.

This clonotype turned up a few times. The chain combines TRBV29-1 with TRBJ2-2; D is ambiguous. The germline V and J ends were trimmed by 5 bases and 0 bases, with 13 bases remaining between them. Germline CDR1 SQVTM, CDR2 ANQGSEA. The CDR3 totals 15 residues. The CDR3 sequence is CSVKRSSPNTGELFF. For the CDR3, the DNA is TGCAGCGTTAAGAGGTCGTCCCCGAACACCGGGGAGCTGTTTTTT.

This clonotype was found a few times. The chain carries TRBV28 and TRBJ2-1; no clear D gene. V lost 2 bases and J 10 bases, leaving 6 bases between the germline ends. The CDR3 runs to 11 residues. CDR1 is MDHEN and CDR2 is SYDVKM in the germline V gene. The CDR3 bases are TGTGCCAGCAGTTTAGGGCAGGAGCAGTTCTTC. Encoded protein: CASSLGQEQFF.

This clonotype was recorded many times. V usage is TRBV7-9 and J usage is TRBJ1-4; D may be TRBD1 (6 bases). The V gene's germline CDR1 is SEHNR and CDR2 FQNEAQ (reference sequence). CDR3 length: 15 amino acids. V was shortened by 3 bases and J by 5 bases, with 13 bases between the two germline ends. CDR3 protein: CASSFLTGSNEKLFF. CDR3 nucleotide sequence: TGTGCCAGCAGCTTTCTAACAGGGAGCAATGAAAAACTGTTTTTT.

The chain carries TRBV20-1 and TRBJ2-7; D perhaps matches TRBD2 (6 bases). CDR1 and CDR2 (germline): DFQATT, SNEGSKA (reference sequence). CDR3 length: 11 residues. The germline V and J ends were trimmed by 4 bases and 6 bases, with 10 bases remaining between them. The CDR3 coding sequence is TGCAGTGCTATAGGAGGGGTCGAGCAGTACTTC. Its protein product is CSAIGGVEQYF.

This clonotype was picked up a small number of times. The CDR3 coding sequence is TGCAGTGGTTACAATGGCCTGATGGACGCCTATGGCTACACCTTC. This gives the protein CSGYNGLMDAYGYTF. V usage is TRBV20-1 and J usage is TRBJ1-2; D gene ambiguous. With 7 bases removed from V and 4 bases from J, the gap between germline ends came to 22 bases. The CDR3 spans 15 residues. Germline V lookup: CDR1 DFQATT, CDR2 SNEGSKA (reference sequence).

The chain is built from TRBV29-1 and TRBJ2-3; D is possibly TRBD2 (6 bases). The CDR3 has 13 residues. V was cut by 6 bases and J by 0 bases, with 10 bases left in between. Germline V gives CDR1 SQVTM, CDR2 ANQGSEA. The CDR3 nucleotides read TGCAGCGTGGGGGAGGACAGCACAGATACGCAGTATTTT. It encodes CSVGEDSTDTQYF.

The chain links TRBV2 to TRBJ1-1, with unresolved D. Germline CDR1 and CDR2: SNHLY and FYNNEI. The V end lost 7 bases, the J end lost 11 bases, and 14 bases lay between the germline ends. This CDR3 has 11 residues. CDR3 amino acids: CASNNVFAAFF. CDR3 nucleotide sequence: TGTGCCAGCAATAACGTCTTTGCGGCTTTCTTT.